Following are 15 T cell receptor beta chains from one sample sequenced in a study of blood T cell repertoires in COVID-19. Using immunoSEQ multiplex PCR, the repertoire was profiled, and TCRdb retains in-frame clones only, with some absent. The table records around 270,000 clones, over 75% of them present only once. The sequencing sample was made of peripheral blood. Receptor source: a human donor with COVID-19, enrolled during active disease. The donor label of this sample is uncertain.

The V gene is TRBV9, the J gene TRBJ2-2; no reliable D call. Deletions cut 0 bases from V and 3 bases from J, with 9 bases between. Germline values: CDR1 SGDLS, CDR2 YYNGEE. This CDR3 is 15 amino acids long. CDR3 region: CASSVGHSDTGELFF. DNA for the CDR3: TGTGCCAGCAGCGTAGGCCACAGTGACACCGGGGAGCTGTTTTTT.

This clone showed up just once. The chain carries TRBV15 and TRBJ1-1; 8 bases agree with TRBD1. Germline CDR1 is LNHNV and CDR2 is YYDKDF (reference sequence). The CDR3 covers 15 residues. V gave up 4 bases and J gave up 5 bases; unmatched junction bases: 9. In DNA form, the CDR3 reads TGTGCCACCAGCACCCTGGACAGGGAATGGACTGAAGCTTTCTTT. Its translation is CATSTLDREWTEAFF.

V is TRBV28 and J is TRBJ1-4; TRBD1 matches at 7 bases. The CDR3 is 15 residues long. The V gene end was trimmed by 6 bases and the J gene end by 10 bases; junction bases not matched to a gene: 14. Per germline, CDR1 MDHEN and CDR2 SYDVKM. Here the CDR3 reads CASRTRQGATGKLFF. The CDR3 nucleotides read TGTGCCAGCAGAACAAGACAGGGCGCGACGGGAAAACTGTTTTTT.

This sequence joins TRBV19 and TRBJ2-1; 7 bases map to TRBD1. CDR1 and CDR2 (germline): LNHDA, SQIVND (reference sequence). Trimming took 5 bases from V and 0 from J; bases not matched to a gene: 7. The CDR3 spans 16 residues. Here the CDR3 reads CASSLQPGGSYNEQFF. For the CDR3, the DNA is TGTGCCAGTAGTCTACAACCAGGGGGCTCCTACAATGAGCAGTTCTTC.

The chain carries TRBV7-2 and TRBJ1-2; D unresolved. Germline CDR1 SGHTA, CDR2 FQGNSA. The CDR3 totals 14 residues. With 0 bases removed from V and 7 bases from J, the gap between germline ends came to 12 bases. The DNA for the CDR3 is TGTGCCAGCAGCTTAGCGGCAGGTCAGAGTGGCTACACCTTC. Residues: CASSLAAGQSGYTF.

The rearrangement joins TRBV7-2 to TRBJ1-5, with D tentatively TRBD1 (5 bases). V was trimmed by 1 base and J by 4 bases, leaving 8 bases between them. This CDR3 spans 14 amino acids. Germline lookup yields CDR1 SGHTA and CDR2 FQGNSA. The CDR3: CASSLETANQPQHF. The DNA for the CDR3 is TGTGCCAGCAGCTTAGAGACAGCGAATCAGCCCCAGCATTTT.

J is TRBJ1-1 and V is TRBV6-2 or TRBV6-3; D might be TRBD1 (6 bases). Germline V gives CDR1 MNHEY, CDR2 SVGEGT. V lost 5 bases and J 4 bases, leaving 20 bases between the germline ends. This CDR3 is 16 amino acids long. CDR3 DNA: TGTGCCAGCAGTGGACGTTTGGGGGGGCGAATCACTGAAGCTTTCTTT. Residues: CASSGRLGGRITEAFF.

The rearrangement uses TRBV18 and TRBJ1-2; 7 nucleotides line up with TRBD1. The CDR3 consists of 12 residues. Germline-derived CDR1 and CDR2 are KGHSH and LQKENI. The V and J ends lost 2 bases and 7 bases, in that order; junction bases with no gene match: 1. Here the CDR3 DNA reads TGTGCCAGCTCACCAGACAGGGCTGGCTACACCTTC. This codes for CASSPDRAGYTF.

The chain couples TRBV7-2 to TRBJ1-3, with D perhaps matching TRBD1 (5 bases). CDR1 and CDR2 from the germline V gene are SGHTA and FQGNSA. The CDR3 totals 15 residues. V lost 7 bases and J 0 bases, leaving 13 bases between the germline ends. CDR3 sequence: CASTLTGGSGNTIYF. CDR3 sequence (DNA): TGTGCCAGCACCCTTACGGGGGGCTCTGGAAACACCATATATTTT.

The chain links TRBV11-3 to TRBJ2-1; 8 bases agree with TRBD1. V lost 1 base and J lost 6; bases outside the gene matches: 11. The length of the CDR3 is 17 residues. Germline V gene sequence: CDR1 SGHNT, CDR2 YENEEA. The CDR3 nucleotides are TGTGCCAGCAGCTTAGGTTCCTGGCAGGGGGCAGGCAATGAGCAGTTCTTC. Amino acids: CASSLGSWQGAGNEQFF.

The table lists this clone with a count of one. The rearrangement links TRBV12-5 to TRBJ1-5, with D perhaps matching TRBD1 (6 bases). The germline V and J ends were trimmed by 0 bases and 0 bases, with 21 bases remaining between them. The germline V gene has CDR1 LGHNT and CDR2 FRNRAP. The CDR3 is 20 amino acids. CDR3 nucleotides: TGTGCTAGTGGTTTGGTACGGCTTTTGGGAGGGGGAGATAGCAATCAGCCCCAGCATTTT. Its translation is CASGLVRLLGGGDSNQPQHF.

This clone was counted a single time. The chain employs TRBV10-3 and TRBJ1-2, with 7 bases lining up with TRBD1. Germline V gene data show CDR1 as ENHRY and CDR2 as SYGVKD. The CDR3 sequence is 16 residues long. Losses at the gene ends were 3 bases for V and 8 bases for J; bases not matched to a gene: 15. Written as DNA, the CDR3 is TGTGCCATCAGTGATATGGCGAGAGGGGGCGCGGCGGGCTACACCTTC. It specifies CAISDMARGGAAGYTF.

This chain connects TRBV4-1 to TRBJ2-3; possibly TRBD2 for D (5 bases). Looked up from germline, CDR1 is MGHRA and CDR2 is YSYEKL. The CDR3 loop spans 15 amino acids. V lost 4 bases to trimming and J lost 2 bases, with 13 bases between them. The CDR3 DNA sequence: TGCGCCAGCAGCCTCAGGACTTACTCCACAGATACGCAGTATTTT. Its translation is CASSLRTYSTDTQYF.

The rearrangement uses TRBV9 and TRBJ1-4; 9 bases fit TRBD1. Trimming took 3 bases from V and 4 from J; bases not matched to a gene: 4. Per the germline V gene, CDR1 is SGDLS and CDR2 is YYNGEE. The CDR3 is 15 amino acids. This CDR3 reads CASSGDRENNEKLFF. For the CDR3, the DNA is TGTGCCAGCAGCGGGGACAGGGAGAATAATGAAAAACTGTTTTTT. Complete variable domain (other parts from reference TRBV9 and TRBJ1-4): DSGVTQTPKHLITATGQRVTLRCSPRSGDLSVYWYQQSLDQGLQFLIQYYNGEERAKGNILERFSAQQFPDLHSELNLSSLELGDSALYFCASSGDRENNEKLFFGSGTQLSVL.

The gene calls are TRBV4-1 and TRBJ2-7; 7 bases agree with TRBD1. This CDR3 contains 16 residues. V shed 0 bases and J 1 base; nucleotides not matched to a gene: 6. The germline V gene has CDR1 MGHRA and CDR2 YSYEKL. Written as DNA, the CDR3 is TGCGCCAGCAGCCAAGAGGGGCAGGGGGAATCCTACGAGCAGTACTTC. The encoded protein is CASSQEGQGESYEQYF.